This is a list of T cell receptor beta chains from one sample in a study of T cell changes during pregnancy in multiple sclerosis. TCRdb's table, derived via immunoSEQ multiplex PCR, lists solely in-frame clones and lacks some. In the table there are tens of thousands of clones, 87% of which are singletons. The sample here was CD8+ T cells from peripheral blood mononuclear cells, taken before pregnancy. These TCRs come from a female donor with multiple sclerosis, enrolled in a pregnancy study. Each CDR3 is given with its conserved first and last residue. The D gene is left open where the match is weak. Clone size appears in some rows only: once, few, many, or a class for an expanded clone.

D gene,clone size,V gene,J gene,CDR3 protein,CDR3 DNA
TRBD1,once,TRBV13,TRBJ1-1,CASSAGTVDMRREAFF,TGTGCCAGCAGCGCCGGGACAGTCGATATGCGCCGCGAAGCTTTCTTT
-,-,TRBV7-8,TRBJ2-3,CASSLTGGKTDTQYF,TGTGCCAGCAGCTTAACCGGGGGAAAGACAGATACGCAGTATTTT
-,-,TRBV5-5,TRBJ1-1,CASSSADIEAFF,TGTGCCAGCAGCTCGGCGGACATTGAAGCTTTCTTT
-,-,TRBV28,TRBJ1-1,CASSSTKRDFMNTEAFF,TGTGCCAGCAGTTCAACAAAGAGGGACTTCATGAACACTGAAGCTTTCTTT
-,-,TRBV21-1,TRBJ2-5,CASTGWRQGQETQYF,TGTGCCAGCACTGGCTGGCGACAGGGTCAAGAGACCCAGTACTTC
TRBD2,once,TRBV19,TRBJ2-1,CASSGLAGGYNEQFF,TGTGCCAGTAGTGGGCTAGCGGGGGGCTACAATGAGCAGTTCTTC
-,-,TRBV11-3,TRBJ2-3,CASSLPRDNGAQYF,TGTGCCAGCAGCTTACCACGGGATAACGGGGCGCAGTATTTT
-,-,TRBV5-6,TRBJ2-7,CASSLELQGRYEQYF,TGTGCCAGCAGCTTGGAGCTACAGGGGAGGTACGAGCAGTACTTC
TRBD1,-,TRBV6-1,TRBJ2-7,CASRTPGTASYEQYF,TGTGCCAGCAGGACTCCCGGGACAGCCTCCTACGAGCAGTACTTC
-,-,TRBV7-9,TRBJ1-1,CASSFTEGGDTEAFF,TGTGCCAGCAGCTTCACTGAGGGTGGGGACACTGAAGCTTTCTTT
-,-,TRBV9,TRBJ2-1,CASSVSGDSYNEQFF,TGTGCCAGCAGCGTCAGCGGCGACTCCTACAATGAGCAGTTCTTC
-,-,TRBV28,TRBJ1-1,CASSHTTTKGDTEAFF,TGTGCCAGCAGTCATACGACGACAAAAGGGGACACTGAAGCTTTCTTT
TRBD1,-,TRBV2,TRBJ2-1,CASSLQGAPYNEQFF,TGTGCCAGCAGTTTACAGGGGGCACCCTACAATGAGCAGTTCTTC
TRBD2,-,TRBV9,TRBJ2-1,CASSLAGGPSYNEQFF,TGTGCCAGCAGTTTAGCGGGGGGGCCCTCCTACAATGAGCAGTTCTTC
TRBD1,-,TRBV4-1,TRBJ2-7,CASSNRDRGGEQYF,TGCGCCAGCAGCAACCGGGACAGGGGCGGGGAGCAGTACTTC
-,-,TRBV6-5,TRBJ1-2,CATGSHYGYTF,TGTGCCACCGGGAGTCACTATGGCTACACCTTC
TRBD2,-,TRBV9,TRBJ2-3,CASSARGGTSESTDTQYF,TGTGCCAGCAGCGCCAGGGGAGGGACTAGCGAAAGCACAGATACGCAGTATTTT
-,-,TRBV16,TRBJ2-5,CASSQLFGGETQYF,TGTGCCAGCAGCCAACTCTTCGGCGGCGAGACCCAGTACTTC
TRBD1,-,TRBV6-4,TRBJ2-1,CASSDSGQGYNEQFF,TGTGCCAGCAGTGACTCGGGACAGGGTTACAATGAGCAGTTCTTC
TRBD2,-,TRBV13,TRBJ2-5,CASSLNSGGAQETQYF,TGTGCCAGCAGCTTAAATAGCGGGGGGGCCCAAGAGACCCAGTACTTC
TRBD2,-,TRBV19,TRBJ2-1,CASSIAGGYSSSYNEQFF,TGTGCCAGTAGTATCGCGGGAGGGTACTCTAGCTCCTACAATGAGCAGTTCTTC
-,-,TRBV19,TRBJ2-5,CASSTDYETQYF,TGTGCCAGTAGTACGGACTATGAGACCCAGTACTTC
-,few,TRBV6-5,TRBJ2-7,CASSYSDGNPYEQYF,TGTGCCAGCAGTTACTCGGACGGGAATCCCTACGAGCAGTACTTC
TRBD2,-,TRBV6-6,TRBJ2-1,CASSLTSGGAGNEQFF,TGTGCCAGCAGTCTCACAAGCGGGGGGGCTGGGAATGAGCAGTTCTTC